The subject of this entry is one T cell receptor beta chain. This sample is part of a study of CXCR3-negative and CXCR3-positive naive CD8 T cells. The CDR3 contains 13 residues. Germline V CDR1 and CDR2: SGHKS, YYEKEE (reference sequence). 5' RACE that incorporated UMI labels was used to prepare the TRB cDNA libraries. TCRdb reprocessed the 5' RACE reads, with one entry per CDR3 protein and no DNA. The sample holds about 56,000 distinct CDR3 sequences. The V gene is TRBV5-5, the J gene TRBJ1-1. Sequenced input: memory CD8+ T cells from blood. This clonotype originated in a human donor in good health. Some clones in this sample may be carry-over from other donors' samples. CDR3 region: CASSLDLNTEAFF.